These 21 T cell receptor beta chains were sequenced from one sample in a study of shared clonotypes between healthy human individuals. Assay used: immunoSEQ multiplex PCR; TCRdb lists only in-frame clones, some missing. The table shows about 590,000 clones, with nearly 97% occurring only once. Naivety among CD8 cells was defined by CD45RO negativity and positive CCR7 selection, thereby excluding terminally differentiated effector memory CD45RA+ cells. What was sequenced was naive CD8+ T cells sorted from blood. Every receptor here comes from a woman in her twenties or thirties in good health.

The chain employs TRBV7-6 and TRBJ1-1, with a tentative D call TRBD1 (6 bases). The CDR3 runs 16 residues. V lost 0 bases and J lost 1, with 12 bases in between. The germline gives CDR1 SGHVS, CDR2 FNYEAQ. This CDR3 reads CASSLARTGKNTEAFF. CDR3 DNA: TGTGCCAGCAGCTTAGCCCGAACAGGGAAGAACACTGAAGCTTTCTTT.

The V and J genes are TRBV5-6 and TRBJ2-3, with D uncertain. The V end lost 0 bases, the J end lost 0 bases, and 14 bases lay between the germline ends. Germline assignment: CDR1 SGHDT and CDR2 YYEEEE. The CDR3 sequence is 17 residues long. CDR3 in amino acids: CASSLGAGIRSTDTQYF. Here the CDR3 DNA reads TGTGCCAGCAGCTTGGGTGCTGGCATCCGAAGCACAGATACGCAGTATTTT.

The chain has TRBV7-7 and TRBJ2-6; D not resolved. CDR1 is SSHAT and CDR2 is FNYEAQ in the germline V gene (reference sequence). V lost 1 base and J 0 bases, leaving 13 bases between the germline ends. There are 18 residues in the CDR3. The CDR3 sequence is CASSLDPRSGSGANVLTF. The CDR3 region has the DNA TGTGCCAGCAGCTTAGATCCCAGGTCTGGCTCTGGGGCCAACGTCCTGACTTTC.

The chain couples TRBV4-1 to TRBJ1-5; TRBD1 matches at 9 bases. Germline CDR1 MGHRA, CDR2 YSYEKL. The CDR3 consists of 17 residues. The trim removed 0 bases at V and 5 bases at J, leaving 8 bases unmatched. CDR3 sequence (DNA): TGCGCCAGCAGCCAAGATCGGAACAGGGGGCCCGATCAGCCCCAGCATTTT. Amino acids: CASSQDRNRGPDQPQHF.

The chain links TRBV30 to TRBJ2-1, with D possibly TRBD2 on 6 matching bases. Trimming took 1 base from V and 4 from J, leaving 11 bases between them. The germline CDR1 and CDR2 sequences are GTSNPN and SVGIG (reference sequence). The CDR3 is 14 amino acids. CDR3 protein: CAWSDIAAYNEQFF. CDR3 sequence (DNA): TGTGCCTGGAGTGATATAGCGGCGTACAATGAGCAGTTCTTC.

The V gene is TRBV7-6, the J gene TRBJ1-1; no definite D call. Deletions cut 1 base from V and 3 bases from J, with 15 bases between. Looked up from germline, CDR1 is SGHVS and CDR2 is FNYEAQ. CDR3 length: 16 amino acids. The DNA for the CDR3 is TGTGCCAGCAGCTTAGTCGGGAAACCCACCGACACTGAAGCTTTCTTT. Translated: CASSLVGKPTDTEAFF.

In nucleotides, the CDR3 is TGCGCCAGCAGCCAAGATCAACAGGGGTCCAATGAAAAACTGTTTTTT. It translates to CASSQDQQGSNEKLFF. The J gene is TRBJ1-4, the V gene TRBV4-1, with TRBD1 matching 7 bases. V lost 0 bases, J lost 5 bases, and 6 bases stayed unmatched. Germline V gene data show CDR1 as MGHRA and CDR2 as YSYEKL. The CDR3 totals 16 residues.

The chain couples TRBV5-8 to TRBJ1-4, with TRBD1 matching 12 bases. V trimming: 5 bases; J trimming: 2 bases; junction bases outside the gene matches: 4. Germline V gives CDR1 SGHTS, CDR2 YDEGEE. The CDR3 has 16 amino acids. CDR3 bases: TGTGCCAGCAGAAAGGGGACAGGGGGCACTAATGAAAAACTGTTTTTT. Protein product: CASRKGTGGTNEKLFF.

The chain links TRBV28 to TRBJ2-1, with 9 bases aligning to TRBD2. The CDR3 contains 16 residues. V lost 4 bases to trimming and J lost 7 bases; unmatched junction nucleotides: 11. Germline CDR1 is MDHEN and CDR2 is SYDVKM. CDR3 region: CASSYLSGSGRNEQFF. CDR3 bases: TGTGCCAGCAGTTACCTTAGCGGGAGTGGGAGAAATGAGCAGTTCTTC.

V gene TRBV27 combines with J gene TRBJ2-3; unclear D gene. V lost 3 bases, J lost 4 bases, and 8 bases lay in between. The V gene's germline CDR1 is MNHEY and CDR2 SMNVEV (reference sequence). The CDR3 totals 13 residues. CDR3 in amino acids: CASSFGFADTQYF. CDR3 nucleotide sequence: TGTGCCAGCAGTTTCGGATTTGCAGATACGCAGTATTTT.

This clone was seen a few times. The DNA for the CDR3 is TGTGCCAGCAGCGTGGTCACAGGGAGCACTGAAGCTTTCTTT. It encodes CASSVVTGSTEAFF. This rearrangement joins TRBV11-2 to TRBJ1-1, with D tentatively TRBD1 (6 bases). Germline values: CDR1 SGHAT, CDR2 FQNNGV. The CDR3 totals 14 residues. V was cut by 5 bases and J by 4 bases, with 14 bases left in between.

The count of this clone is one. The gene calls are TRBV6-5 and TRBJ2-7; 7 bases map to TRBD1. This CDR3 has 15 residues. Germline V gives CDR1 MNHEY, CDR2 SVGAGI. Unmatched junction bases numbered 6, after V lost 4 bases and J lost 0 bases. The CDR3: CASSSWAGGSYEQYF. The CDR3 region has the DNA TGTGCCAGCAGTTCATGGGCAGGGGGCTCCTACGAGCAGTACTTC.

The V gene is TRBV28, the J gene TRBJ2-3; D is unclear. The V end lost 3 bases, the J end lost 3 bases, and 10 bases lay between the germline ends. Germline values: CDR1 MDHEN, CDR2 SYDVKM. The CDR3 sequence is 14 residues long. The CDR3 protein is CASSFQVGTDTQYF. The CDR3 nucleotides are TGTGCCAGCAGTTTCCAAGTGGGGACAGATACGCAGTATTTT.

The rearrangement uses TRBV7-8 and TRBJ1-3; D remains ambiguous. The germline CDR1 and CDR2 sequences are SGHVS and FQNEAQ. The V and J ends lost 6 bases and 0 bases respectively, with 18 bases between them. The CDR3 sequence is 17 residues long. Here the CDR3 reads CASSPLHSLISGNTIYF. DNA for the CDR3: TGTGCCAGCAGTCCTCTGCACAGCCTGATCTCTGGAAACACCATATATTTT.

This CDR3 reads CASSLDRDYNSPLHF. For the CDR3, the DNA is TGTGCCAGCAGTTTAGACCGAGATTATAATTCACCCCTCCACTTT. The V call is TRBV28, the J call TRBJ1-6; D is unresolved. V gave up 2 bases and J gave up 4 bases, with 9 bases separating them. CDR1 is MDHEN, CDR2 SYDVKM, per germline. This CDR3 is 15 amino acids long. The whole variable domain, filled in from reference TRBV28 and TRBJ1-6, reads DVKVTQSSRYLVKRTGEKVFLECVQDMDHENMFWYRQDPGLGLRLIYFSYDVKMKEKGDIPEGYSVSREKKERFSLILESASTNQTSMYLCASSLDRDYNSPLHFGNGTRLTVT.

This clone has more than one count but fewer than ten. This sequence joins TRBV7-9 and TRBJ2-7; 7 bases match TRBD1. The CDR3 has 13 residues. With 5 bases clipped from V and 2 bases from J, the junction kept 3 bases outside the gene matches. Germline assignment: CDR1 SEHNR and CDR2 FQNEAQ (reference sequence). The CDR3 DNA follows: TGTGCCAGCAGCAGACAGGGAGCCTACGAGCAGTACTTC. It is translated as CASSRQGAYEQYF.

This chain connects TRBV12-1 to TRBJ1-4; whether TRBD1, the table's D call, matches the DNA was not checked. TRBV12-1 is designated a pseudogene. The CDR3 contains 16 residues. Written as DNA, the CDR3 is TGTGCCAGCAGCTCTCCTTACAGGGGGAGTAATGAAAAACTGTTTTTT. This gives the protein CASSSPYRGSNEKLFF.

V usage is TRBV19 and J usage is TRBJ2-7, with 12 nucleotides matching TRBD1. The CDR3 runs to 15 residues. Germline V gene data show CDR1 as LNHDA and CDR2 as SQIVND (reference sequence). The V gene end was trimmed by 6 bases and the J gene end by 6 bases; junction bases not matched to a gene: 9. The chain's CDR3 is CASRPRDRGHSEQYF. CDR3 DNA sequence: TGTGCCAGTAGACCCCGGGACAGGGGGCACAGCGAGCAGTACTTC.

The V gene is TRBV6-1, the J gene TRBJ2-7; unclear D gene. The germline gives CDR1 MNHNS, CDR2 SASEGT. This CDR3 region has 13 residues. Trimming removed 0 bases from V and 2 bases from J, with 5 bases in between. The CDR3 loop reads CASSEAVPYEQYF. For the CDR3, the DNA is TGTGCCAGCAGTGAAGCGGTACCCTACGAGCAGTACTTC.

The J gene is TRBJ1-1, the V gene TRBV29-1, with 9 bases matching TRBD1. Germline V gene lookup returns CDR1 SQVTM and CDR2 ANQGSEA. The CDR3 loop spans 15 amino acids. V shed 7 bases and J 2 bases; nucleotides not matched to a gene: 11. DNA of the CDR3: TGCAGCGCCATCCCAGGACAGGGGTTCAACACTGAAGCTTTCTTT. Its translation: CSAIPGQGFNTEAFF.

V is TRBV5-1 and J is TRBJ2-7; D possibly uses TRBD1 or TRBD2 (5 bases each). This CDR3 region has 13 residues. V was shortened by 0 bases and J by 3 bases, with 7 bases between the two germline ends. CDR1 SGHRS and CDR2 YFSETQ come from the germline V gene. This chain's CDR3 is CASSLGGIYEQYF. The CDR3 region has the DNA TGCGCCAGCAGCTTGGGGGGGATCTACGAGCAGTACTTC.